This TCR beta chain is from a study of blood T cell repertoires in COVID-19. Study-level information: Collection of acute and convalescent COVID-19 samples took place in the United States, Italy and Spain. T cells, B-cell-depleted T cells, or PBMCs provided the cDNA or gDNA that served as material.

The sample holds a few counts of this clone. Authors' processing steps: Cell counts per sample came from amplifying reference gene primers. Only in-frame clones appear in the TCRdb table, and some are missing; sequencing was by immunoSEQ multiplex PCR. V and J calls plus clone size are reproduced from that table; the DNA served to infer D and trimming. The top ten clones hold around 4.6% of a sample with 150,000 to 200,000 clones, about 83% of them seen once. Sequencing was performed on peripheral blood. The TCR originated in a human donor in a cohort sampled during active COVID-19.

The CDR3 DNA reads TGTGCCAGCAGCCCCTGGACTAGACCCAGGGAGCTGTTTTTT. This translates into CASSPWTRPRELFF. This chain uses TRBV3-1 (or the pseudogene TRBV3-2) with TRBJ2-2; TRBD2 matches at 7 bases. The J segment lost 9 bases and the V segment lost 4 bases, leaving 8 bases of the junction unmatched. The length of the CDR3 is 14 residues. Germline V gives CDR1 LGHDT, CDR2 YNNKEL (reference sequence).